The 22 T cell receptor beta chains in this list originate from one sample, sequenced in a study of T cells in Graves' hyperthyroidism and ophthalmopathy. TCR beta CDR3 sequences were amplified from RNA transcripts. The HTBI primer set was used in a first-round RT-PCR of the TCR CDR3. TCRdb used MiXCR to reprocess the multiplex PCR reads, holding one entry per CDR3 protein. The data show about 250,000 distinct CDR3 sequences, around 25% seen once. The material sequenced was blood. The source is a woman in her thirties or forties with Graves' ophthalmopathy.

This clonotype came up many times. Possible read error: a much larger clone is one base away. The chain recombines TRBV7-8 with TRBJ2-7; D may be TRBD1 (6 bases). The CDR3 runs to 13 residues. Per germline, CDR1 SGHVS and CDR2 FQNEAQ. CDR3 amino acids: CASSPDRLYERYF. For the CDR3, the DNA is TGTGCCAGCAGCCCTGACAGGCTCTACGAGCGGTACTTC.

The chain uses TRBV6-5 and TRBJ1-2, with TRBD1 matching 7 bases. Trimming removed 0 bases from V and 7 bases from J; junction bases left unmatched: 11. The germline CDR1 and CDR2 sequences are MNHEY and SVGAGI. The length of the CDR3 is 16 residues. The chain's CDR3 is CASSYSPQGNYSGYTF. CDR3 DNA sequence: TGTGCCAGCAGTTACTCCCCACAGGGGAATTACTCTGGCTACACCTTC.

This clonotype has a count of ten or more. The chain is built from TRBV19 and TRBJ1-5, with D possibly matching TRBD1 (5 bases). Between the trimmed V and J ends, which lost 1 base and 2 bases, there was a span of 9 bases. The CDR3 spans 15 residues. The V gene's germline CDR1 is LNHDA and CDR2 SQIVND (reference sequence). Here the CDR3 DNA reads TGTGCCAGTAGTATAGTAAAAGGGGGCAATCAGCCCCAGCATTTT. It is translated as CASSIVKGGNQPQHF. The full variable domain, with the rest looked up from reference TRBV19 and TRBJ1-5, is DGGITQSPKYLFRKEGQNVTLSCEQNLNHDAMYWYRQDPGQGLRLIYYSQIVNDFQKGDIAEGYSVSREKKESFPLTVTSAQKNPTAFYLCASSIVKGGNQPQHFGDGTRLSIL.

In this sample, this clonotype turned up many times. The rearrangement joins TRBV28 to TRBJ2-6; TRBD2 might be the D (6 bases). The CDR3 extends over 15 amino acids. Trimming stripped 3 bases from V and 4 bases from J, with 10 bases between. Germline V gene lookup returns CDR1 MDHEN and CDR2 SYDVKM. CDR3 in amino acids: CASSFGGAGANVLTF. The CDR3, as DNA: TGTGCCAGCAGTTTTGGAGGGGCGGGGGCCAACGTCCTGACTTTC.

The chain joins TRBV30 to TRBJ2-7; 9 nucleotides align to TRBD2. Germline V lookup: CDR1 GTSNPN, CDR2 SVGIG (reference sequence). The CDR3 extends over 15 amino acids. The J segment lost 2 bases and the V segment lost 2 bases, leaving 7 bases of the junction unmatched. DNA of the CDR3: TGTGCCTGGAGTAGGTCGGCTAGCGGGGCCTACGAGCAGTACTTC. Translation: CAWSRSASGAYEQYF.

This clonotype was observed at least ten times. The J gene is TRBJ1-1, the V gene TRBV12-3 or TRBV12-4; D unresolved. The CDR3 extends over 15 amino acids. V dropped 5 bases and J dropped 0 bases, with 13 bases sitting between them. This CDR3 reads CASSPMWSMNTEAFF. The CDR3 DNA reads TGTGCCAGCAGTCCGATGTGGAGTATGAACACTGAAGCTTTCTTT.

This clonotype occurred many times. The J gene is TRBJ1-2, the V gene TRBV12-3 or TRBV12-4; D perhaps matches TRBD1 (5 bases). The CDR3 sequence is 14 residues long. V dropped 3 bases and J dropped 2 bases, with 10 bases sitting between them. The CDR3 loop is CASSLPGLNYGYTF. The DNA of the CDR3 is TGTGCCAGCAGTTTGCCGGGACTCAACTATGGCTACACCTTC.

This clonotype showed up many times. This chain connects TRBV13 to TRBJ2-7; perhaps TRBD1 as D (7 bases). This CDR3 has 14 amino acids. The V end was cut by 5 bases, the J end by 4 bases, with 15 bases between. Looked up from germline, CDR1 is PRHDT and CDR2 is FYEKMQ (reference sequence). CDR3 sequence reads: CASSAGQRKYEQYF. As DNA, the CDR3 is TGTGCCAGCAGCGCGGGACAGCGAAAGTACGAGCAGTACTTC. Using reference TRBV13 and TRBJ2-7 for the parts outside the CDR3, the full variable domain is AAGVIQSPRHLIKEKRETATLKCYPIPRHDTVYWYQQGPGQDPQFLISFYEKMQSDKGSIPDRFSAQQFSDYHSELNMSSLELGDSALYFCASSAGQRKYEQYFGPGTRLTVT.

This rearrangement joins TRBV20-1 to TRBJ1-1, with D unclear. The CDR3 has 20 residues. CDR1 is DFQATT, CDR2 SNEGSKA, per germline (reference sequence). V gave up 3 bases and J gave up 2 bases, with 31 bases separating them. This chain's CDR3 is CSARESFNPRNPVPNTEAFF. Here the CDR3 DNA reads TGCAGTGCTAGGGAGAGTTTCAACCCCAGAAATCCGGTTCCCAACACTGAAGCTTTCTTT.

This clonotype was counted at least ten times. The CDR3 sequence is CASSSARGQKQETQYF. CDR3 DNA sequence: TGTGCCAGCAGTTCGGCCCGAGGACAGAAGCAAGAGACCCAGTACTTC. The chain recombines TRBV6-5 with TRBJ2-5; tentatively, D is TRBD1 (6 bases). The CDR3 runs to 16 residues. V was shortened by 4 bases and J by 2 bases, with 17 bases between the two germline ends. In germline, CDR1 is MNHEY, CDR2 SVGAGI.

This clonotype was detected ten times or more. This CDR3 reads CAWKRGTGSSYEQYF. CDR3 in DNA: TGTGCCTGGAAACGTGGCACAGGGAGCTCCTACGAGCAGTACTTC. This chain joins TRBV30 and TRBJ2-7, with D possibly TRBD1 on 6 matching bases. The V end lost 4 bases, the J end lost 0 bases, and 16 bases lay between the germline ends. Germline-derived CDR1 and CDR2 are GTSNPN and SVGIG (reference sequence). The CDR3 spans 15 residues.

The genes are TRBV12-3 or TRBV12-4 and TRBJ1-1, with a possible D match to TRBD1 (5 bases). This CDR3 comprises 13 residues. V shed 5 bases and J shed 8 bases, with 15 bases lying between them. The CDR3 DNA reads TGTGCCAGCAGTCCTCCGAACAGGCTCGAAGCTTTCTTT. It translates to CASSPPNRLEAFF.

Many counts were recorded for this clonotype. The CDR3 DNA reads TGTGCCAGCAGTACCTACAGGGGGCAGGACACTGAAGCTTTCTTT. Protein: CASSTYRGQDTEAFF. The chain recombines TRBV28 with TRBJ1-1; 9 bases align to TRBD1. Germline loops: CDR1 MDHEN, CDR2 SYDVKM. With V trimmed by 5 bases and J by 3 bases, 7 bases remained unmatched. The CDR3 totals 15 residues.

At least ten counts were recorded for this clonotype. The genes are TRBV6-5 and TRBJ2-7, with D hard to call. CDR3 length: 11 residues. V shed 8 bases and J shed 0 bases, with 5 bases lying between them. Germline CDR1 MNHEY, CDR2 SVGAGI. As DNA, the CDR3 is TGTGCCAGCGGGCACTCCTACGAGCAGTACTTC. This translates into CASGHSYEQYF.

This clonotype occurred many times. The chain links TRBV28 to TRBJ1-6; the match to TRBD1 covers 9 bases. The germline gives CDR1 MDHEN, CDR2 SYDVKM. The CDR3 length is 15 residues. J was trimmed by 7 bases and V by 6 bases; bases with no gene match: 7. CDR3 DNA: TGTGCCAGCAGAAGACAGGGGGTCTCCAATTCACCCCTCCACTTT. Encoded protein: CASRRQGVSNSPLHF.

This sequence joins TRBV12-3 or TRBV12-4 and TRBJ2-4, with TRBD2 matching 10 bases. The CDR3 totals 15 residues. The V segment lost 6 bases and the J segment 1 base; nucleotides outside the gene matches: 3. As DNA, the CDR3 is TGTGCCAGCAGATTGACTAGCGGGGCCAAAAACATTCAGTACTTC. The encoded protein is CASRLTSGAKNIQYF.

This chain's CDR3 is CASSSSYLGKTYEQYF. Written as DNA, the CDR3 is TGTGCCAGCAGTTCCTCGTATCTGGGGAAAACCTACGAGCAGTACTTC. This rearrangement joins TRBV28 to TRBJ2-7; D gene unclear. V lost 4 bases and J lost 2, with 18 bases in between. Germline assignment: CDR1 MDHEN and CDR2 SYDVKM. This CDR3 has 16 residues.

This clonotype was picked up a small number of times. The genes are TRBV20-1 and TRBJ2-6; TRBD1 matches 7 bases. V trimming: 4 bases; J trimming: 3 bases; junction bases outside the gene matches: 9. Germline CDR1 reads DFQATT; CDR2 reads SNEGSKA (reference sequence). This CDR3 is built from 16 residues. DNA of the CDR3: TGCAGTGCTAAGACAGGGCCTTGGGGTGGGGCCAACGTCCTGACTTTC. Translating gives CSAKTGPWGGANVLTF.

Many counts were recorded for this clonotype. This rearrangement joins TRBV28 to TRBJ1-5; D unclear. CDR1 and CDR2 from the germline V gene are MDHEN and SYDVKM. This CDR3 contains 15 residues. V lost 6 bases to trimming and J lost 2 bases, with 14 bases between them. CDR3 protein: CASRMGPAGNQPQHF. DNA of the CDR3: TGTGCCAGCAGGATGGGCCCCGCGGGCAATCAGCCCCAGCATTTT.

The table lists this clonotype with many counts. The CDR3 loop reads CSVESTGELFF. CDR3 coding DNA: TGCAGCGTTGAAAGCACCGGGGAGCTGTTTTTT. The V and J genes are TRBV29-1 and TRBJ2-2; D gene uncertain. Germline CDR1 reads SQVTM; CDR2 reads ANQGSEA. The V and J ends lost 2 bases and 4 bases respectively, with 2 bases between them. The CDR3 length is 11 residues.

The sample holds a few counts of this clonotype. The genes are TRBV25-1 and TRBJ2-4; 11 bases align to TRBD2. The V segment lost 1 base and the J segment 11 bases; nucleotides outside the gene matches: 13. This CDR3 spans 17 amino acids. Germline values: CDR1 MGHDK, CDR2 SYGVNS. In DNA form, the CDR3 reads TGTGCCAGCAGTGAATCCAAACTAGCGGGGGTCCGCAGCGTTCAGTACTTC. Residues: CASSESKLAGVRSVQYF.

This clonotype occurred once. V usage is TRBV6-1 and J usage is TRBJ2-7; 11 bases are shared with TRBD1. V trimming: 6 bases; J trimming: 6 bases; junction bases outside the gene matches: 10. This CDR3 contains 15 residues. Germline CDR1 MNHNS, CDR2 SASEGT. CDR3 DNA: TGTGCCAGCAGAGATACCGGGACAGGGGGGCTCGAGCAGTACTTC. Translating gives CASRDTGTGGLEQYF.